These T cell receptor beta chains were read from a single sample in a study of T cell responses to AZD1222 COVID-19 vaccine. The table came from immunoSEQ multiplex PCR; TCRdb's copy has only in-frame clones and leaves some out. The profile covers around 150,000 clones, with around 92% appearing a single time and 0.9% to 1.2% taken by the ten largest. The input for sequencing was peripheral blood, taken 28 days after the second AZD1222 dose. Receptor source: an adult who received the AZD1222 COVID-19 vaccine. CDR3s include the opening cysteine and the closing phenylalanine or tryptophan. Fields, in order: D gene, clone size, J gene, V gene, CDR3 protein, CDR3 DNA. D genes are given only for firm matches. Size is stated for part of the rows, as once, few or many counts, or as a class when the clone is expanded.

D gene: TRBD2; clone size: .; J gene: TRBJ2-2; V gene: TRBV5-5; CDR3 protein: CASSFSGENTGELFF; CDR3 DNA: TGTGCCAGCAGTTTTAGCGGGGAGAACACCGGGGAGCTGTTTTTT
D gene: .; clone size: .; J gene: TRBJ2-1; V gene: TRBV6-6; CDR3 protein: CASSPAGEQFF; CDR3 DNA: TGTGCCAGCAGTCCAGCGGGTGAGCAGTTCTTC
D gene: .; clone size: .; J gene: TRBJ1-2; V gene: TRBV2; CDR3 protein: CATPLGGYGYTF; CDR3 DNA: TGTGCCACCCCGTTGGGGGGCTATGGCTACACCTTC
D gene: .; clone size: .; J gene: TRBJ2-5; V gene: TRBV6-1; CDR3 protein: CASSDEFRQGSETQYF; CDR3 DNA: TGTGCCAGCAGTGACGAGTTTCGGCAGGGAAGTGAGACCCAGTACTTC
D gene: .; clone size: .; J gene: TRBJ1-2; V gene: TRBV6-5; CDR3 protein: CASRPANYGYTF; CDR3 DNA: TGTGCCAGCCGGCCGGCTAACTATGGCTACACCTTC
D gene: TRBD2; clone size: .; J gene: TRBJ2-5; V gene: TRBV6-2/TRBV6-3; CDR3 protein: CASSQRGGGPFQETQYF; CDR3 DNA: TGTGCCAGCAGTCAACGTGGCGGGGGGCCCTTCCAAGAGACCCAGTACTTC
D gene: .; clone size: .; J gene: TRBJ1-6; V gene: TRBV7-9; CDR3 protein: CASSLGGVYNSPLHF; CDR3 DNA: TGTGCCAGCAGCTTGGGGGGTGTGTATAATTCACCCCTCCACTTT
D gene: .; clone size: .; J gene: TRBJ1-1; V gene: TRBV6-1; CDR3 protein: CASSDGPDVTEAFF; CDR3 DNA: TGTGCCAGCAGTGACGGTCCGGATGTTACTGAAGCTTTCTTT
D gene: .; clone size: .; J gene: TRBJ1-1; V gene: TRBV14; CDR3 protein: CASSRWLGSGNTEAFF; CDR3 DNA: TGTGCCAGCAGCCGGTGGTTGGGGTCTGGGAACACTGAAGCTTTCTTT
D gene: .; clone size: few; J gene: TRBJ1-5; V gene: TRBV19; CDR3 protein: CASRPSGQYQPQHF; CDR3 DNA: TGTGCCAGTAGACCTTCAGGACAGTATCAGCCCCAGCATTTT
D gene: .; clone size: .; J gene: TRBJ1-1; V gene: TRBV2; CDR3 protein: CASRDPIITEAFF; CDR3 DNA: TGTGCCAGCAGAGATCCTATAATCACTGAAGCTTTCTTT
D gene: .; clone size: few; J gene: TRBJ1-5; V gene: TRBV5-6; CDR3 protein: CASTLGGSQPQHF; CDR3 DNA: TGTGCCAGCACTCTAGGGGGGTCCCAGCCCCAGCATTTT
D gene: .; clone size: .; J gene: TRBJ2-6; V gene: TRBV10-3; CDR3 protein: CAISIHREALANVLTF; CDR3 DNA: TGTGCCATCAGCATCCACAGGGAGGCGTTGGCCAACGTCCTGACTTTC
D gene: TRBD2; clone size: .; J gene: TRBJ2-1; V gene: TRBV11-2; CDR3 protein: CASSFSGSSYNEQFF; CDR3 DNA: TGTGCCAGCAGCTTCAGCGGGAGCTCCTACAATGAGCAGTTCTTC
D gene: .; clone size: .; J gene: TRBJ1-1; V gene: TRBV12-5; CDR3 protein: CASGPAVFMNTEAFF; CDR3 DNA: TGTGCTAGTGGCCCTGCAGTGTTTATGAACACTGAAGCTTTCTTT
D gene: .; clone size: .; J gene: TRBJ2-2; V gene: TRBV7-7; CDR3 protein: CASSLGDSNTGELFF; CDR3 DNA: TGTGCCAGCAGCTTGGGGGATTCGAACACCGGGGAGCTGTTTTTT
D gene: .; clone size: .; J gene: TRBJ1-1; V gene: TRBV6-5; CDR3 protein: CASSYSIRGHTEAFF; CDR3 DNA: TGTGCCAGCAGTTACTCGATCAGGGGCCACACTGAAGCTTTCTTT
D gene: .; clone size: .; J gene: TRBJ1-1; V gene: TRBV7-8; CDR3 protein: CASSLFTAMNTEAFF; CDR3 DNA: TGTGCCAGCAGCTTGTTCACAGCCATGAACACTGAAGCTTTCTTT
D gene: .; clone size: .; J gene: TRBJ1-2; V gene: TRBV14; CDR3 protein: CASSQDRSGPIYGYTF; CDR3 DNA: TGTGCCAGCAGCCAAGATAGGTCAGGACCTATCTATGGCTACACCTTC
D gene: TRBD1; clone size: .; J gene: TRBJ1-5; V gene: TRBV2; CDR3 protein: CASSGGQGAYQPQHF; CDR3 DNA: TGTGCCAGCAGCGGGGGACAGGGGGCATATCAGCCCCAGCATTTT
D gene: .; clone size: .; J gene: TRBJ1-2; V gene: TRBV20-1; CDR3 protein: CSARVWDGYTF; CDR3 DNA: TGCAGTGCTAGAGTATGGGATGGCTACACCTTC
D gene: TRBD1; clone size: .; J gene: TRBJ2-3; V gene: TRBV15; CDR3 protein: CATSGMTGYADTQYF; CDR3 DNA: TGTGCCACCAGCGGAATGACAGGGTACGCAGATACGCAGTATTTT
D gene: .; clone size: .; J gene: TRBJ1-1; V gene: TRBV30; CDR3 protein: CAWTVLYFGPKKEAFF; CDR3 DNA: TGTGCCTGGACCGTACTGTACTTTGGACCAAAAAAAGAAGCTTTCTTT
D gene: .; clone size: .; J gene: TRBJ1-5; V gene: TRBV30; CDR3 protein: CAWSRGYSNQPQHF; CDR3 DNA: TGTGCCTGGAGTAGGGGTTATAGCAATCAGCCCCAGCATTTT
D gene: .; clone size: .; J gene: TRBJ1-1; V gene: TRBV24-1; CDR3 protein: CATRGQGHVNTEAFF; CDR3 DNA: TGTGCCACCAGAGGGCAGGGTCACGTGAACACTGAAGCTTTCTTT
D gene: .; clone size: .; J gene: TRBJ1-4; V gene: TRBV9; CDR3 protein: CASSVGDTEKLFF; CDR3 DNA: TGTGCCAGCAGCGTAGGTGACACTGAAAAACTGTTTTTT
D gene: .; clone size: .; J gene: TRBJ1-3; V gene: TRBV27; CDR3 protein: CASRDGGAGNTIYF; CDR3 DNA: TGTGCCAGCAGGGACGGGGGAGCTGGAAACACCATATATTTT
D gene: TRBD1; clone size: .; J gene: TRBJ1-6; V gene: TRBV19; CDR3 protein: CASTRDSPYNSPLHF; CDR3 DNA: TGTGCCAGTACCAGGGACAGCCCCTATAATTCACCCCTCCACTTT
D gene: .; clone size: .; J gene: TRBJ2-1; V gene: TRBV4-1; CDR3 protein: CASSQEGSLDEQFF; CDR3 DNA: TGCGCCAGCAGCCAAGAAGGGTCGTTGGATGAGCAGTTCTTC
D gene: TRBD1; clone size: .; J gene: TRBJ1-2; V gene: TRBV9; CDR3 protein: CASSPWTGLGGYTF; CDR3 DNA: TGTGCCAGCAGCCCGTGGACAGGGCTGGGTGGCTACACCTTC
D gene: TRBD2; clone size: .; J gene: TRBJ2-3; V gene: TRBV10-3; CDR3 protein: CATSGGAPDTQYF; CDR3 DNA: TGTGCCACTAGCGGGGGGGCACCAGATACGCAGTATTTT
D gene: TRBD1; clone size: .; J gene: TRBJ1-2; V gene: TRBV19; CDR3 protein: CASKEGAWGYTF; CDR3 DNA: TGTGCCAGTAAAGAGGGGGCGTGGGGCTACACCTTC
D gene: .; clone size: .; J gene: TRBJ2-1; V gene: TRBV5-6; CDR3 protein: CASSPPEGAYNEQFF; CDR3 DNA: TGTGCCAGCAGCCCCCCGGAGGGAGCTTACAATGAGCAGTTCTTC
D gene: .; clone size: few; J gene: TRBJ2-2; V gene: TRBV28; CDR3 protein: CASIPRGQNTGELFF; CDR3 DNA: TGTGCCAGCATCCCTCGGGGGCAGAACACCGGGGAGCTGTTTTTT
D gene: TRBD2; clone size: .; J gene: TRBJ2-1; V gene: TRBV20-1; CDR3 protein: CSASGTSGGSNEQFF; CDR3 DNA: TGCAGTGCTAGTGGGACTAGCGGGGGGTCAAATGAGCAGTTCTTC
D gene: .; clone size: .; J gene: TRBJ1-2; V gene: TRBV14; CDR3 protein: CASSQLTGGGGYTF; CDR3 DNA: TGTGCCAGCAGCCAACTAACGGGGGGCGGTGGCTACACCTTC
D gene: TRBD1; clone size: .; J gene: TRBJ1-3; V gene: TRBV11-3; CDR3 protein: CASSLGQAPGNTIYF; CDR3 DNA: TGTGCCAGCAGCTTGGGACAGGCCCCTGGAAACACCATATATTTT
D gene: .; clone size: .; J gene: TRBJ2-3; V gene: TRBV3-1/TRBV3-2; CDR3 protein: CASSRVYEDTQYF; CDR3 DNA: TGTGCCAGCAGCCGGGTGTATGAAGATACGCAGTATTTT
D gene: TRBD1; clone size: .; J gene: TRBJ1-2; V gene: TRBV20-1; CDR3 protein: CSASQGVFLYGYTF; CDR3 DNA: TGCAGTGCTAGTCAGGGGGTCTTCCTCTATGGCTACACCTTC
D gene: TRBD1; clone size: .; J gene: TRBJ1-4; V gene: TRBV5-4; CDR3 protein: CASSQGAGNEKLFF; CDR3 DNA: TGTGCCAGCAGCCAGGGGGCAGGTAATGAAAAACTGTTTTTT
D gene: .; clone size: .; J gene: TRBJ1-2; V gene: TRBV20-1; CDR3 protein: CSASEGGNIWGYTF; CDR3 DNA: TGCAGTGCTAGTGAGGGAGGGAACATCTGGGGCTACACCTTC
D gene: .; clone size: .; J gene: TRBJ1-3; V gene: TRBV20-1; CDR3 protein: CSASAGSGNTIYF; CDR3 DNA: TGCAGTGCTAGTGCGGGGTCTGGAAACACCATATATTTT
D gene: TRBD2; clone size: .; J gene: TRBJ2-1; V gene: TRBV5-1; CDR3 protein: CASSSRAGVGEQFF; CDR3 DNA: TGCGCCAGCAGCTCGCGGGCGGGGGTCGGTGAGCAGTTCTTC
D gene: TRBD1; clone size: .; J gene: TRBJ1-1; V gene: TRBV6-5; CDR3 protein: CASSSGQGITEAFF; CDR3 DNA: TGTGCCAGCAGTTCCGGACAGGGGATCACTGAAGCTTTCTTT
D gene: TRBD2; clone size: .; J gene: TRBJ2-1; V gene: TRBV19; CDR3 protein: CASSKGLAEFLGEQFF; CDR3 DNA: TGTGCCAGTAGTAAGGGACTAGCGGAATTTCTCGGTGAGCAGTTCTTC
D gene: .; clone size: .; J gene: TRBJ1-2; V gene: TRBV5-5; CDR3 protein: CASSLRVSGSWGYTF; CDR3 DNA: TGTGCCAGCAGCTTGCGAGTTTCGGGCTCTTGGGGCTACACCTTC
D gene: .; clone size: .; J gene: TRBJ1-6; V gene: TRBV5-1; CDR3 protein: CASSLEGLDSPLHF; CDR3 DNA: TGCGCCAGCAGCTTGGAGGGGTTGGACTCACCCCTCCACTTT
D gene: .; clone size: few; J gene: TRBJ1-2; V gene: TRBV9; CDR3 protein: CASSPKGGGLFNGYTF; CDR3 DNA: TGTGCCAGCAGCCCAAAGGGGGGCGGGCTGTTTAATGGCTACACCTTC
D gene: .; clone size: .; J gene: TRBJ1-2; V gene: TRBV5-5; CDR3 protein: CASSFEGTNYGYTF; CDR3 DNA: TGTGCCAGCAGCTTTGAGGGAACGAACTATGGCTACACCTTC
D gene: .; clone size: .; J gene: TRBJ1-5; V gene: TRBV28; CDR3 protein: CAADSGNQPQHF; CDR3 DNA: TGTGCAGCCGACTCGGGCAATCAGCCCCAGCATTTT
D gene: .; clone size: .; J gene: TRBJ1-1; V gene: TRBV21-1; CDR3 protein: CASIQEGAPSWMNTEAFF; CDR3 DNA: TGTGCCAGCATCCAAGAGGGGGCGCCGAGTTGGATGAACACTGAAGCTTTCTTT
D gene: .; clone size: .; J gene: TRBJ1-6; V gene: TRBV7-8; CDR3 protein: CASSPPGRSSYNSPLHF; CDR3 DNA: TGTGCCAGCAGCCCTCCGGGACGGAGCTCCTATAATTCACCCCTCCACTTT
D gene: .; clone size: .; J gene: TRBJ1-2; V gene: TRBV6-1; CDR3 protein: CASSERLGRDGYTF; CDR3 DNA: TGTGCCAGCAGTGAACGGCTTGGCAGGGATGGCTACACCTTC